The clone carrying this T cell receptor (beta chain) was seen a single time. What it binds is not known. A much larger clone differs by one base, so this may be a read error. This entry comes from a study of post-analysis software for immune sequencing data. Germline V gene data show CDR1 as SEHNR and CDR2 as FQNEAQ (reference sequence). CDR3 length: 15 amino acids. The ends were cut back, 5 bases at V and 6 bases at J, with 19 bases in the middle. Study findings and constraints: The five TRBV segments detected at higher frequency in patients than in controls included TRBV5-6, TRBV5-1 and TRBV20-1. Clustering by F measure revealed strong co-clustering among samples prepared together in one batch. Patients with multiple sclerosis recorded significantly lower normalized Chao1 diversity than controls, the study found.

Prepared libraries of TCR beta cDNA carried unique molecular identifiers. T cells numbering roughly 1 to 11 million yielded cDNA molecules that totaled approximately 500,000. From the PCR reads, TCRdb called clonotypes with MiXCR, one entry per CDR3 protein. This sample has roughly 540,000 distinct CDR3 sequences, with approximately 34% found just once. Sequenced: blood. This sequence joins TRBV7-9 and TRBJ2-5, with a tentative D call TRBD1 (5 bases). This receptor was taken from a girl aged 2-17 years with multiple sclerosis. The CDR3 region is CASSMTQGLTKTQYF. The DNA of the CDR3 is TGTGCCAGCAGCATGACTCAGGGTCTCACGAAGACCCAGTACTTC.